This TCR beta chain appears in the sequencing data of a study of technical replicates of blood from a few donors. This clone occurred once. Profiled with immunoSEQ multiplex PCR; TCRdb holds only in-frame clones, not every one. The table has 60,000 to 70,000 clones, nearly 98% seen once; the top ten hold over 0.15%. The germline gives CDR1 SEHNR, CDR2 FQNEAQ (reference sequence). The CDR3 sequence is 16 residues long. The ends lost 0 bases at V and 2 bases at J; junction bases unmatched: 3. The source of this sequence is a human donor in good health. V usage is TRBV7-9 and J usage is TRBJ1-2; TRBD1 aligns across 10 bases. Source material: T cells isolated from PBMCs. Here the CDR3 reads CASSLAGQGENYGYTF. The CDR3, as DNA: TGTGCCAGCAGCTTAGCAGGACAGGGGGAGAACTATGGCTACACCTTC. Filled out from reference TRBV7-9 and TRBJ1-2, the complete variable domain reads DTGVSQNPRHKITKRGQNVTFRCDPISEHNRLYWYRQTLGQGPEFLTYFQNEAQLEKSRLLSDRFSAERPKGSFSTLEIQRTEQGDSAMYLCASSLAGQGENYGYTFGSGTRLTVV.